One and the same sample provided the 22 T cell receptor beta chains below, sequenced in a study of blood T cell repertoires in COVID-19. Only in-frame clones appear in the TCRdb table, and some are missing; sequencing was by immunoSEQ multiplex PCR. The sample carries about 130,000 clones, around 82% recorded once. The sample was PBMCs or T cells enriched from blood (not recorded which). Receptor source: a woman aged 45-65 years who had recovered from COVID-19.

The V gene is TRBV7-7, the J gene TRBJ1-2, with TRBD1 matching 7 bases. V trimming: 11 bases; J trimming: 8 bases; junction bases outside the gene matches: 11. In germline, CDR1 is SSHAT, CDR2 FNYEAQ (reference sequence). There are 12 residues in the CDR3. CDR3 region: CAVRTEGGGYTF. DNA for the CDR3: TGTGCCGTCCGCACCGAAGGGGGCGGCTACACCTTC.

The rearrangement joins TRBV5-1 to TRBJ1-4, with D possibly matching TRBD1 (5 bases). Germline V lookup: CDR1 SGHRS, CDR2 YFSETQ. Trimming took 0 bases from V and 3 from J, leaving 9 bases between them. The CDR3 contains 15 residues. The CDR3: CASSLAGGANEKLFF. The CDR3, as DNA: TGCGCCAGCAGCTTGGCTGGGGGGGCTAATGAAAAACTGTTTTTT.

The V gene is TRBV10-3, the J gene TRBJ2-1; 9 bases fit TRBD1. The length of the CDR3 is 16 residues. Germline lookup yields CDR1 ENHRY and CDR2 SYGVKD. V lost 3 bases and J lost 3; bases outside the gene matches: 6. This CDR3 is CAISDPGTGHYNEQFF. CDR3 sequence (DNA): TGTGCCATCAGTGACCCGGGGACAGGGCACTACAATGAGCAGTTCTTC.

V and J are TRBV6-5 and TRBJ2-7; 7 nucleotides line up with TRBD1. The CDR3 has 15 residues. After removal of 6 bases from V and 2 bases from J, the junction contained 10 bases not matched to a gene. Per the germline V gene, CDR1 is MNHEY and CDR2 is SVGAGI. CDR3 nucleotides: TGTGCCAGCAGCCAAGGACAGGAACCGACCTACGAGCAGTACGTC. Translated, it gives CASSQGQEPTYEQYV.

This clone was picked up a small number of times. The chain is built from TRBV2 and TRBJ2-7; 9 nucleotides line up with TRBD1. Trimming at V came to 5 bases and at J to 1 base, leaving 6 bases not matched to a gene. Germline V lookup: CDR1 SNHLY, CDR2 FYNNEI. The CDR3 loop spans 15 amino acids. The CDR3 bases are TGTGCCAGCAGTTACCGGGACAGGGAGTCCTACGAGCAGTACTTC. As protein: CASSYRDRESYEQYF.

The chain combines TRBV7-9 with TRBJ2-7; no firm D call. The length of the CDR3 is 13 residues. The germline CDR1 and CDR2 sequences are SEHNR and FQNEAQ (reference sequence). Trimming removed 5 bases at V and 3 bases at J, with 11 bases between. The CDR3 DNA sequence: TGTGCCAGCAGCAGAATCGCGAGCTACGAGCAGTACTTC. This sequence encodes CASSRIASYEQYF.

This chain links TRBV27 with TRBJ2-3; TRBD2 aligns across 9 bases. The CDR3 contains 11 residues. Germline V gene data show CDR1 as MNHEY and CDR2 as SMNVEV (reference sequence). V was pared by 5 bases and J by 13 bases, with 4 bases of the junction left unmatched. The CDR3 loop reads CASSLGTSKYF. The CDR3 coding sequence is TGTGCCAGCAGTCTTGGGACTAGCAAGTATTTT.

The V gene is TRBV29-1, the J gene TRBJ1-4; D call uncertain. The CDR3 contains 13 residues. V lost 4 bases and J lost 0, with 6 bases in between. From germline, CDR1 is SQVTM and CDR2 ANQGSEA. This CDR3 reads CSVVSATNEKLFF. The CDR3 coding sequence is TGCAGCGTTGTTAGTGCAACTAATGAAAAACTGTTTTTT.

The V and J genes are TRBV7-9 and TRBJ1-4; the match to TRBD1 covers 7 bases. Per germline, CDR1 SEHNR and CDR2 FQNEAQ (reference sequence). The CDR3 totals 14 residues. The J segment lost 3 bases and the V segment lost 4 bases, leaving 2 bases of the junction unmatched. CDR3 DNA sequence: TGTGCCAGCAGCTCGGGACAGTCTAATGAAAAACTGTTTTTT. It is translated as CASSSGQSNEKLFF.

J is TRBJ1-2 and V is TRBV5-1; no definite D call. The CDR3 is 17 residues long. The V gene's germline CDR1 is SGHRS and CDR2 YFSETQ. Trimming took off 0 bases at V and 0 bases at J, with 15 bases between the two ends. CDR3 nucleotide sequence: TGCGCCAGCAGCTTGGCCGGGAGTGGGGTATCTAACTATGGCTACACCTTC. It yields the protein CASSLAGSGVSNYGYTF.

This clone has just one count. The chain carries TRBV5-1 and TRBJ2-1; 11 positions match TRBD2. CDR1 and CDR2 (germline): SGHRS, YFSETQ. CDR3 length: 17 residues. V shed 0 bases and J 4 bases; nucleotides not matched to a gene: 6. CDR3 protein: CASSLDRPSGGYNEQFF. In nucleotides, the CDR3 is TGCGCCAGCAGCTTGGACCGCCCTAGCGGGGGGTACAATGAGCAGTTCTTC. Full variable domain (missing parts from reference TRBV5-1 and TRBJ2-1): KAGVTQTPRYLIKTRGQQVTLSCSPISGHRSVSWYQQTPGQGLQFLFEYFSETQRNKGNFPGRFSGRQFSNSRSEMNVSTLELGDSALYLCASSLDRPSGGYNEQFFGPGTRLTVL.

The chain recombines TRBV5-1 with TRBJ1-1, with D possibly TRBD1 on 6 matching bases. V was pared by 0 bases and J by 5 bases, with 14 bases between. This CDR3 spans 15 amino acids. The V gene's germline CDR1 is SGHRS and CDR2 YFSETQ. CDR3 residues: CASSLGGTTGTEAFF. CDR3 bases: TGCGCCAGCAGCTTGGGAGGGACAACTGGTACTGAAGCTTTCTTT.

The J gene is TRBJ2-5, the V gene TRBV2; the D gene is possibly TRBD1 (5 bases). V was shortened by 7 bases and J by 2 bases, with 11 bases between the two germline ends. The germline V gene encodes CDR1 SNHLY and CDR2 FYNNEI. CDR3 length: 13 residues. This CDR3 is CASNMGPQETQYF. DNA of the CDR3: TGTGCCAGCAACATGGGGCCGCAAGAGACCCAGTACTTC.

V gene TRBV28 combines with J gene TRBJ1-2; no definite D call. This CDR3 spans 16 amino acids. Per germline, CDR1 MDHEN and CDR2 SYDVKM. V was pared by 3 bases and J by 6 bases, with 20 bases between. CDR3 in DNA: TGTGCCAGCAGTTTGGATTTCCCCGGGAAGGGAGATGGCTACACCTTC. Protein product: CASSLDFPGKGDGYTF.

This chain connects TRBV9 to TRBJ1-1, with 7 bases lining up with TRBD1. CDR3 length: 13 amino acids. Germline lookup yields CDR1 SGDLS and CDR2 YYNGEE. V shed 4 bases, J shed 1 base, and the junction held 1 base outside the gene matches. CDR3 protein: CASSPGGNTEAFF. The DNA of the CDR3 is TGTGCCAGCAGCCCAGGGGGGAACACTGAAGCTTTCTTT.

J is TRBJ2-7 and V is TRBV18; 7 bases agree with TRBD2. The length of the CDR3 is 14 residues. Germline CDR1 and CDR2: KGHSH and LQKENI. Trimming cost V 2 bases and J 3 bases; bases outside gene matches: 4. The CDR3 DNA reads TGTGCCAGCTCACCAAGCGGGACCATCTACGAGCAGTACTTC. It encodes CASSPSGTIYEQYF.

The chain is built from TRBV7-9 and TRBJ1-2; no firm D call. V was shortened by 0 bases and J by 3 bases, with 8 bases between the two germline ends. The CDR3 has 14 residues. In germline, CDR1 is SEHNR, CDR2 FQNEAQ (reference sequence). The CDR3 protein is CASSLASVYYGYTF. CDR3 DNA sequence: TGTGCCAGCAGCTTAGCCTCGGTATACTATGGCTACACCTTC.

The chain links TRBV4-1 to TRBJ1-6; 9 positions agree with TRBD1. The CDR3 is 15 amino acids. Germline values: CDR1 MGHRA, CDR2 YSYEKL. J lost 3 bases, V lost 3 bases, and 0 bases had no gene match. CDR3 region: CASSQGQGYNSPLHF. The DNA for the CDR3 is TGCGCCAGCAGCCAGGGACAGGGCTATAATTCACCCCTCCACTTT.

The table lists this clone with a few counts. The chain uses TRBV6-5 and TRBJ2-7; D is undetermined. V was pared by 6 bases and J by 3 bases, with 12 bases between. The CDR3 loop spans 13 amino acids. Germline CDR1 reads MNHEY; CDR2 reads SVGAGI. The CDR3 bases are TGTGCCAGCAGCCCGCGGTCGGGCTACGAGCAGTACTTC. This encodes CASSPRSGYEQYF.

This chain links TRBV21-1 with TRBJ1-5; TRBD1 is the table's D call, not checked against the DNA. TRBV21-1 is a documented pseudogene. The CDR3 runs to 19 residues. CDR3 residues: CASSSHFRDTGRWNQPQHF. The DNA of the CDR3 is TGTGCCAGCAGCTCCCACTTCCGGGACACGGGAAGGTGGAATCAGCCCCAGCATTTT.

This sequence joins TRBV27 and TRBJ1-6, with a possible D match to TRBD1 (6 bases). Trimming shortened V by 7 bases and J by 13 bases, and 14 bases separated the two germline ends. Germline V lookup: CDR1 MNHEY, CDR2 SMNVEV (reference sequence). This CDR3 comprises 12 residues. CDR3 DNA sequence: TGTGCCAGCACGACAGGCGGGTCCCCCCTCCACTTT. Its translation is CASTTGGSPLHF.

This chain uses TRBV5-1 with TRBJ2-7; D possibly corresponds to TRBD1 (5 bases). Trimming took off 0 bases at V and 0 bases at J, with 22 bases between the two ends. The CDR3 contains 19 residues. Per the germline V gene, CDR1 is SGHRS and CDR2 is YFSETQ. In DNA form, the CDR3 reads TGCGCCAGCAGCTTGGGTGCGGCAGGGAATGGGCTAAGCTCCTACGAGCAGTACTTC. Amino acid sequence: CASSLGAAGNGLSSYEQYF.